The 15 T cell receptor beta chains listed next were all sequenced from one sample in a study of Graves' ophthalmopathy and Graves' hyperthyroidism. TCR beta CDR3 amplification used RNA transcripts. Second-round multiplex PCR came after first-round RT-PCR with HTBI primers. A single record per CDR3 protein comes from TCRdb applying MiXCR to the multiplex PCR reads. The sample consists of hundreds of thousands of distinct CDR3 sequences, around a fifth of them appearing once. The sequenced sample was peripheral blood. Receptor source: a woman younger than 30 with stable Graves' hyperthyroidism. Some clones in this sample may be carry-over from other donors' samples.

The rearrangement links TRBV20-1 to TRBJ2-7, with D tentatively TRBD2 (6 bases). The CDR3 is 15 residues long. Per the germline V gene, CDR1 is DFQATT and CDR2 is SNEGSKA (reference sequence). Between the trimmed V and J ends, which lost 3 bases and 1 base, there was a span of 16 bases. The CDR3 sequence: CSASYSAGRSYEQYF. CDR3 sequence (DNA): TGCAGTGCTAGTTACTCGGCAGGGAGGTCCTACGAGCAGTACTTC.

This clonotype has just a few counts. The rearrangement links TRBV7-9 to TRBJ1-6; D might be TRBD1 (5 bases). V lost 4 bases and J 3 bases, leaving 13 bases between the germline ends. The CDR3 is 16 residues long. Looked up from germline, CDR1 is SEHNR and CDR2 is FQNEAQ (reference sequence). CDR3 in DNA: TGTGCCAGCAGCTACCCGGGACTAGGCTATAATTCACCCCTCCACTTT. Its translation: CASSYPGLGYNSPLHF.

This clonotype was seen only a few times. The V and J genes are TRBV3-1 and TRBJ1-3; a possible D gene is TRBD1 (5 bases). The germline CDR1 and CDR2 sequences are LGHDT and YNNKEL (reference sequence). Trimming left V 1 base short and J 0 bases short, with 7 bases between. This CDR3 contains 15 residues. In DNA form, the CDR3 reads TGTGCCAGCAGCCAAGGCGGGGCCTCTGGAAACACCATATATTTT. Residues: CASSQGGASGNTIYF.

This clonotype was found many times. The rearrangement uses TRBV9 and TRBJ2-7; D might be TRBD1 or TRBD2, each matching 5 bases. Germline lookup yields CDR1 SGDLS and CDR2 YYNGEE. Trimming left V 3 bases short and J 6 bases short, with 13 bases between. The CDR3 runs to 13 residues. CDR3 bases: TGTGCCAGCAGCGCTGGGGGAAGGCGCGAGCAGTACTTC. The encoded protein is CASSAGGRREQYF.

V and J are TRBV28 and TRBJ1-2; no clear D gene. Per germline, CDR1 MDHEN and CDR2 SYDVKM. This CDR3 contains 12 residues. The V end was cut by 4 bases, the J end by 8 bases, with 11 bases between. CDR3 amino acids: CASSSRVPGYTF. DNA of the CDR3: TGTGCCAGCAGTTCCCGGGTTCCGGGCTACACCTTC.

This chain links TRBV27 with TRBJ1-2; TRBD1 aligns across 7 bases. J lost 8 bases, V lost 6 bases, and 9 bases had no gene match. The CDR3 has 13 amino acids. The germline gives CDR1 MNHEY, CDR2 SMNVEV (reference sequence). For the CDR3, the DNA is TGTGCCAGCAGCAAACTACAGGGGATGGGCTACACCTTC. This gives the protein CASSKLQGMGYTF.

This clonotype was found many times. A much larger clone lies one base from this, so it may be a read error. The V and J genes are TRBV28 and TRBJ1-2; D is undetermined. V was trimmed by 6 bases and J by 6 bases, leaving 14 bases between them. The CDR3 runs to 13 residues. CDR1 MDHEN and CDR2 SYDVKM come from the germline V gene. The CDR3 region is CASRWIWNHGYTF. CDR3 DNA sequence: TGTGCCAGCAGGTGGATCTGGAACCATGGCTACACCTTC.

This clonotype came up a few times. V is TRBV20-1 and J is TRBJ1-2; the D gene is possibly TRBD1 (5 bases). Trimming took 0 bases from V and 4 from J, leaving 15 bases between them. The CDR3 length is 15 residues. Germline-derived CDR1 and CDR2 are DFQATT and SNEGSKA (reference sequence). CDR3 region: CSARDWGSGTYGYTF. As DNA, the CDR3 is TGCAGTGCTAGAGATTGGGGGTCAGGGACCTATGGCTACACCTTC.

This chain joins TRBV12-3 or TRBV12-4 and TRBJ2-2; 8 bases fit TRBD1. This CDR3 has 12 residues. Trimming at V came to 11 bases and at J to 7 bases, leaving 6 bases not matched to a gene. The CDR3 DNA sequence: TGTGCCTTTCAGGGGGCTCACGGGGAGCTGTTTTTT. This translates into CAFQGAHGELFF.

Many counts were recorded for this clonotype. The J gene is TRBJ1-1, the V gene TRBV12-5; no reliable D call. V was cut by 0 bases and J by 2 bases, with 13 bases left in between. CDR3 length: 16 residues. Germline lookup yields CDR1 LGHNT and CDR2 FRNRAP. CDR3 DNA sequence: TGTGCTAGTGGTTTGGTCCTAGTGAGGAGTAACACTGAAGCTTTCTTT. As protein: CASGLVLVRSNTEAFF.

A note on this clonotype: This may arise from a read error, as a much more abundant clone is one base away. The V and J genes are TRBV12-3 or TRBV12-4 and TRBJ2-7; TRBD2 matches 10 bases. The CDR3 is made up of 15 amino acids. The trim removed 2 bases at V and 2 bases at J, leaving 3 bases unmatched. CDR3 DNA: TGTGCCAGCAGTTTATCCGGGACTAGCGCCTACGAGCAGTACTTC. This translates into CASSLSGTSAYEQYF.

The table lists this clonotype with many counts. The conserved closing phenylalanine or tryptophan is absent in this CDR3, likely reflecting a read error. The rearrangement uses TRBV6-2 or TRBV6-3 and TRBJ2-7, with unresolved D. Germline values: CDR1 MNHEY, CDR2 SVGEGT. V was shortened by 4 bases and J by 6 bases, with 10 bases between the two germline ends. The CDR3 extends over 12 amino acids. The CDR3: CASSFDKAEQYL. For the CDR3, the DNA is TGTGCCAGCAGTTTCGACAAGGCCGAGCAGTACCTC.

Ten or more counts support this clonotype. The chain has TRBV28 and TRBJ2-7, with D tentatively TRBD1 (6 bases). V was trimmed by 5 bases and J by 0 bases, leaving 14 bases between them. CDR3 size: 15 residues. CDR1 and CDR2 from the germline V gene are MDHEN and SYDVKM. DNA of the CDR3: TGTGCCAGCAGTCCCCTTGGGGGCTTCTCCTACGAGCAGTACTTC. Its protein product is CASSPLGGFSYEQYF. The variable domain in full, with the rest retrieved from reference TRBV28 and TRBJ2-7, is DVKVTQSSRYLVKRTGEKVFLECVQDMDHENMFWYRQDPGLGLRLIYFSYDVKMKEKGDIPEGYSVSREKKERFSLILESASTNQTSMYLCASSPLGGFSYEQYFGPGTRLTVT.

This clonotype was detected only a few times. V usage is TRBV11-2 and J usage is TRBJ2-5, with 9 nucleotides matching TRBD1. The CDR3 consists of 17 residues. Germline V gives CDR1 SGHAT, CDR2 FQNNGV. V shed 2 bases, J shed 5 bases, and the junction held 12 bases outside the gene matches. The CDR3 here is CASSLLGTGTGIETQYF. CDR3 bases: TGTGCCAGCAGCTTACTGGGAACCGGGACAGGGATTGAGACCCAGTACTTC.

The chain carries TRBV3-1 and TRBJ1-6; D remains unclear. The CDR3 is 14 residues long. CDR1 is LGHDT and CDR2 is YNNKEL in the germline V gene (reference sequence). V gave up 1 base and J gave up 8 bases, with 9 bases separating them. CDR3 DNA: TGTGCCAGCAGCCAAGGAGACACCCATTCACCCCTCCACTTT. Its protein product is CASSQGDTHSPLHF.